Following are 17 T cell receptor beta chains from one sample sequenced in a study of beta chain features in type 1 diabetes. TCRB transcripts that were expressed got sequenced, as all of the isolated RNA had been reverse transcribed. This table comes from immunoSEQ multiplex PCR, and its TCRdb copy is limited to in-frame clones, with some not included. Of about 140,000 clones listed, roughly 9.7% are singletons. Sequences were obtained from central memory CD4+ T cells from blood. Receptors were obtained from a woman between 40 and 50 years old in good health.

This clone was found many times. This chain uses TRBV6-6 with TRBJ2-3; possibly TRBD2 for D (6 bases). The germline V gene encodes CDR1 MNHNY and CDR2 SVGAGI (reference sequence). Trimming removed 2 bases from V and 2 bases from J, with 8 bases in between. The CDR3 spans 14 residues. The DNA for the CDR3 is TGTGCCAGCAGTTACGGGACTTTCACAGATACGCAGTATTTT. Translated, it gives CASSYGTFTDTQYF.

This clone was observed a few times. The DNA of the CDR3 is TGTGCCAGCAGCTTGCAGGGCCTTACGGCTACAGAGACCCAGTACTTC. It codes for CASSLQGLTATETQYF. This chain connects TRBV11-2 to TRBJ2-5; possible D gene TRBD1, 5 bases. This CDR3 has 16 amino acids. Deletions cut 3 bases from V and 4 bases from J, with 18 bases between. The germline CDR1 and CDR2 sequences are SGHAT and FQNNGV.

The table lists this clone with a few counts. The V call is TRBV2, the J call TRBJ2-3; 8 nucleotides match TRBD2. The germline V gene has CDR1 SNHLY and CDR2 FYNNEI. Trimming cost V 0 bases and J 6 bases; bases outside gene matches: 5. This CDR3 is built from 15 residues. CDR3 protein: CASSEASGEADTQYF. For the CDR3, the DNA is TGTGCCAGCAGTGAAGCTAGCGGGGAGGCCGATACGCAGTATTTT.

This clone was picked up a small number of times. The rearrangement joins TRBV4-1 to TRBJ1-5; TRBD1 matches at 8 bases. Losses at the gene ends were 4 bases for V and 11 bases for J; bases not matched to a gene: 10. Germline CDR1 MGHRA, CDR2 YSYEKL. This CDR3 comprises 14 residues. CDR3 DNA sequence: TGCGCCAGCAGCCCCGGACAGGGCACTTCGTCCCAGCATTTT. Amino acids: CASSPGQGTSSQHF.

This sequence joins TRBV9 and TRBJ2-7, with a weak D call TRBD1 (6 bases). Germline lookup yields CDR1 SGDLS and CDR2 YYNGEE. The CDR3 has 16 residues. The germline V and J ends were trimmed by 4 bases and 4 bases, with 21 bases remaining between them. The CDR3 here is CASSPGDGTRFYEQYF. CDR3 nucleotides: TGTGCCAGCAGCCCAGGGGATGGCACTAGATTTTACGAGCAGTACTTC.

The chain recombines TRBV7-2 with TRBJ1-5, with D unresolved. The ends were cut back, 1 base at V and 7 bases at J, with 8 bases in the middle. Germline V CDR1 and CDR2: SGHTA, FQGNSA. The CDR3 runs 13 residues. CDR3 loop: CASSLEVGQPQHF. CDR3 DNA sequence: TGTGCCAGCAGCTTAGAGGTCGGGCAGCCCCAGCATTTT.

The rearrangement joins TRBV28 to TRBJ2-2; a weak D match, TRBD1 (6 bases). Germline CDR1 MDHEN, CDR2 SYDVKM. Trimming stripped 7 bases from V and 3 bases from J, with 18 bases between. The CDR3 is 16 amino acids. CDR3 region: CASINSRRGDTGELFF. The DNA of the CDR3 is TGTGCCAGCATCAATTCTCGCAGGGGCGACACCGGGGAGCTGTTTTTT.

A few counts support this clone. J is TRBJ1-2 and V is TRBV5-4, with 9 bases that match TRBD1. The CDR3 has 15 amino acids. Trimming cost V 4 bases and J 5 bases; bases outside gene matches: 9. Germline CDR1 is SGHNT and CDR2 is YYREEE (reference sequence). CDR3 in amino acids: CASSPPGTGKYGYTF. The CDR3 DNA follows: TGTGCCAGCAGCCCCCCTGGGACAGGGAAGTATGGCTACACCTTC.

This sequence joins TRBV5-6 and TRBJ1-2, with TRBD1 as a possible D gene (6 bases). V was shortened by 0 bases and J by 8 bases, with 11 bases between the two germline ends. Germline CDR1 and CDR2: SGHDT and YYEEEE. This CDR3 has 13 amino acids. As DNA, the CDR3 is TGTGCCAGCAGCTTGGGCGGGGGCTGGGGCTACACCTTC. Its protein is CASSLGGGWGYTF.

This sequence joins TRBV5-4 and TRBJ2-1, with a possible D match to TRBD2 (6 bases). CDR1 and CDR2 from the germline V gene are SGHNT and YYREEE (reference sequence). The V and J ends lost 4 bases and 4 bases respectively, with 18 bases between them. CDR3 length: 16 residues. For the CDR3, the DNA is TGTGCCAGCAGCCTAAGGTCGGGGACTCGATACAATGAGCAGTTCTTC. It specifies CASSLRSGTRYNEQFF.

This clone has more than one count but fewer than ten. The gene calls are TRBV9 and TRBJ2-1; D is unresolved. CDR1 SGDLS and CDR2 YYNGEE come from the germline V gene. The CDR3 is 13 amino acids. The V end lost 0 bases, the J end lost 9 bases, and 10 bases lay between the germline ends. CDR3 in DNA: TGTGCCAGCAGCGTAGCAGGTTATGGTGAGCAGTTCTTC. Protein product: CASSVAGYGEQFF.

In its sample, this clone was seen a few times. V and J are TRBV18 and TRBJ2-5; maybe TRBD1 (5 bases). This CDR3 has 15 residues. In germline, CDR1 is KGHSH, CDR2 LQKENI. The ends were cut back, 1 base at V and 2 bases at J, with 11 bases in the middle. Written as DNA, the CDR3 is TGTGCCAGCTCACCACGGGGCGGACCTCAAGAGACCCAGTACTTC. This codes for CASSPRGGPQETQYF.

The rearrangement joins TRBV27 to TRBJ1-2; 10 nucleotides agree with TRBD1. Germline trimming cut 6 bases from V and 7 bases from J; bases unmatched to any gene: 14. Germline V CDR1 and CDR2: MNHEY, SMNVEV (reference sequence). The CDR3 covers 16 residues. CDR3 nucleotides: TGTGCCAGCAGCATTGACAGGGGGCGGACTCTGAGTGGCTACACCTTC. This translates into CASSIDRGRTLSGYTF.

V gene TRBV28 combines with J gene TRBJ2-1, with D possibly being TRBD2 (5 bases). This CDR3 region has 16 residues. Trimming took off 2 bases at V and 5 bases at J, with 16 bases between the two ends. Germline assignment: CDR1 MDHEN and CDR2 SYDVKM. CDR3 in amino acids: CASSLTTRLLNNEQFF. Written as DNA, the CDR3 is TGTGCCAGCAGTTTAACTACTAGACTCTTGAACAATGAGCAGTTCTTC.

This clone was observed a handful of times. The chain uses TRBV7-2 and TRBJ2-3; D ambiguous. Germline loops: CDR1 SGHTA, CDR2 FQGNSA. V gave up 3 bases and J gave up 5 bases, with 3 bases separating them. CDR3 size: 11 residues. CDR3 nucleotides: TGTGCCAGCAGCTTTCAAGATACGCAGTATTTT. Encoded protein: CASSFQDTQYF.

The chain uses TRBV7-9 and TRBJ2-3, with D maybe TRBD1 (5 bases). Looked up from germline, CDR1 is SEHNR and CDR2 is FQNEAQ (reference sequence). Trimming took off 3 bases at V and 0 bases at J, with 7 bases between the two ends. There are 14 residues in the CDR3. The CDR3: CASSFQGSTDTQYF. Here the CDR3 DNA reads TGTGCCAGCAGCTTTCAGGGAAGCACAGATACGCAGTATTTT.

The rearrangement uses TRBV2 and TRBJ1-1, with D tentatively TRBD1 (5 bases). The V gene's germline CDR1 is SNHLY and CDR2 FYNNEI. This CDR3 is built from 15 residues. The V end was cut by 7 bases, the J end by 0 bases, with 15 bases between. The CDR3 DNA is TGTGCCAGCATCCCGCTGGGGGGAATGAACACTGAAGCTTTCTTT. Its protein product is CASIPLGGMNTEAFF.